This T cell receptor beta chain was sequenced during a study of cytomegalovirus exposure and HLA in healthy donors. This CDR3 has 15 residues. Germline V CDR1 and CDR2: SGDLS, YYNGEE. V was trimmed by 4 bases and J by 5 bases, leaving 15 bases between them. Both 60 Vbeta primers and 13 Jbeta primers went into the PCR. Some clones are missing from TCRdb's copy, which holds only in-frame ones; the method was immunoSEQ multiplex PCR. The sample's table shows approximately 110,000 clones. Material for sequencing was PBMCs. This TCR derives from a man aged 45-60 years in good health and CMV-seronegative. This chain links TRBV9 with TRBJ2-2, with D tentatively TRBD2 (7 bases). The DNA of the CDR3 is TGTGCCAGCAGCCCCCTAGGGGGAGGGACCGGGGAGCTGTTTTTT. This encodes CASSPLGGGTGELFF.